The source of this T cell receptor (beta chain) is a study of identical twins. Whole-study results and caveats: In cord blood, abundant beta clonotypes had fewer insertions; memory showed no trend. Some out-of-frame alpha sequences were shared by twins, and these showed excess low generation probability.

On this clonotype itself: Its target is not known.

One entry per CDR3 protein, called by TCRdb with MiXCR from the 5' RACE reads. This sample carries some 1,700,000 distinct CDR3 sequences, roughly 35% of them seen once, and the ten largest clones take 0.25% to 0.3%. This CDR3 comprises 16 residues. The germline CDR1 and CDR2 sequences are DFQATT and SNEGSKA (reference sequence). Trimming left V 6 bases short and J 0 bases short, with 19 bases between. The sequencing sample was made of cord blood. The TCR originated in a newborn girl in good health. The gene calls are TRBV20-1 and TRBJ2-3; weak D call: TRBD2 (5 bases). The CDR3, as DNA: TGCAGTGCCGCGCCAGGTTGGCGGGCTAGCACAGATACGCAGTATTTT. Its translation: CSAAPGWRASTDTQYF.